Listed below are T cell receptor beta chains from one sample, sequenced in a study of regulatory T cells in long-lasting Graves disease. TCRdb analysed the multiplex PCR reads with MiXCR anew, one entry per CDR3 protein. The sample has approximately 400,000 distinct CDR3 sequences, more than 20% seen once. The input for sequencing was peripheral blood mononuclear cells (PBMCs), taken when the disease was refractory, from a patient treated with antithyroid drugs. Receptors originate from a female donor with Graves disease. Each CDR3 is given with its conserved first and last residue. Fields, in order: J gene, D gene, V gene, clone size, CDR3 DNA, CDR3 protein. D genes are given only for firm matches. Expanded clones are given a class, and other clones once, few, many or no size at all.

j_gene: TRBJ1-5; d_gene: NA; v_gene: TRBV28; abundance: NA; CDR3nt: TGTGCCAGCAGTCGACCCCTAAGGACAGAACCTCAGCCCCAGCATTTT; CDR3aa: CASSRPLRTEPQPQHF
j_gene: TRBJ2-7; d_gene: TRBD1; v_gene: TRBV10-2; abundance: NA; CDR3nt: TGCGCCAGCAAAACAGGGGATGTAGGCGAGCAGTACTTC; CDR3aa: CASKTGDVGEQYF
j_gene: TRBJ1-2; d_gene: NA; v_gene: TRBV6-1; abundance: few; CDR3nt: TGTGCCAGCAGCGACTGGGGAGGGGGTAACTATGGCTACACCTTC; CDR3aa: CASSDWGGGNYGYTF
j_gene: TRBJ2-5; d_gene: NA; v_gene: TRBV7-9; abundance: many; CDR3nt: TGTGCCAGCAGCCCTTCCCGACTGGGGGGAGGGACCCAGTACTTC; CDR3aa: CASSPSRLGGGTQYF
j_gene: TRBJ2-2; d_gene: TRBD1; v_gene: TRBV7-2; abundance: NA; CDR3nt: TGTGCCAGCAGCCTCTCACAGGGGGTATTACACACCGGGGAGCTGTTTTTT; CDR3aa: CASSLSQGVLHTGELFF
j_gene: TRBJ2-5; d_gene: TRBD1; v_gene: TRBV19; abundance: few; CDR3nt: TGTGCCAGTAGTGGGACAGGGGGCCAAGAGACCCAGTACTTC; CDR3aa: CASSGTGGQETQYF
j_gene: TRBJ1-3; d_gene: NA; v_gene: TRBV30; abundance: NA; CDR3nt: TGTGCCTGGAGTCCCGGAGCTGGAAACACCATATATTTT; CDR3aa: CAWSPGAGNTIYF
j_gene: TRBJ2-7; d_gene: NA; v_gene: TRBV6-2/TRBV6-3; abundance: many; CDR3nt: TGTGCCAGCAGTTACTCACGTTACGAGCAGTACTTC; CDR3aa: CASSYSRYEQYF
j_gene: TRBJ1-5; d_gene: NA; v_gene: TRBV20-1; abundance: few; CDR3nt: TGCAGTGCTAGTCCCAGGTCACAGCCCCAGCATTTT; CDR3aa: CSASPRSQPQHF
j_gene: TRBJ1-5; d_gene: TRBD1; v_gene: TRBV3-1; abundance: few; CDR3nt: TGTGCCAGCAGCCAAGACGGACAGGGAAGTCAGCCCCAGCATTTT; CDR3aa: CASSQDGQGSQPQHF
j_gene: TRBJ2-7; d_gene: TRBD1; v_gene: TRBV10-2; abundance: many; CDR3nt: TGCGCCAGCAGTGAAGGGACAGCCTACGAGCAGTACTTC; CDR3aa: CASSEGTAYEQYF
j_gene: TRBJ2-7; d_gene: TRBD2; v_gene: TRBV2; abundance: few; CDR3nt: TGTGCCAGCAGTGTGGGACTAGCGGGACTTACCTACGAGCAGTACTTC; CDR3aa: CASSVGLAGLTYEQYF
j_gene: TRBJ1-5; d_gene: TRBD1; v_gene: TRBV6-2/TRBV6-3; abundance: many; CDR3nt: TGTGCCAGCAGTTACACCTCCGGGACAGGGATCGGTCAGCCCCAGCATTTT; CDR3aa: CASSYTSGTGIGQPQHF
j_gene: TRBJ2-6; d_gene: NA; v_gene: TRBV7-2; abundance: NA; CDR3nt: TGTGCCAGCAGCTTAGCGAGGGCTGGGGCCAACGTCCTGACTTTC; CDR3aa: CASSLARAGANVLTF
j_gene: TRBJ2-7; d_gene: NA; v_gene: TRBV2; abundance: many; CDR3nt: TGTGCCAGCAGCGTGGACTATTCATACGAGCAGTACTTC; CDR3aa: CASSVDYSYEQYF
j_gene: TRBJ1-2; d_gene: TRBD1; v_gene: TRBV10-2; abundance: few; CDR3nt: TGCGCCAGCAGTTGGGACAGGGCAAGCTATGGCTACACCTTC; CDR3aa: CASSWDRASYGYTF
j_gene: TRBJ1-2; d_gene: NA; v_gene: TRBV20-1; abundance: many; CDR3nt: TGCAGTGCTAAGAGCCTAGGCTATGGCTACACCTTC; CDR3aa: CSAKSLGYGYTF
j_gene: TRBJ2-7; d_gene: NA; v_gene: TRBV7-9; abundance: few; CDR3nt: TGTGCCAGCAGCTTGACCCCGAGAGATTACGAGCAGTACTTC; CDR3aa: CASSLTPRDYEQYF
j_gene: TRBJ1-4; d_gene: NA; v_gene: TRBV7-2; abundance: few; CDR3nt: TGTGCCAGCAGCTCCGGGAAGGAAGGTGAAAAACTGTTTTTT; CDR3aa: CASSSGKEGEKLFF